This T cell receptor beta chain was sequenced during a study of T cells expressing NK-cell markers. Study summary: HCMV serostatus: seven of eight sequenced donors positive, one negative.

TCRdb re-called the 5' RACE reads; one entry per CDR3 protein, DNA not given. The sample's table shows about 550,000 distinct CDR3 sequences. This TCR came from a man between 18 and 35 years old in good health. The sequenced sample consisted of blood T cells: a sorted CD56 or NKG2C T cell subset, CD4+ or CD8+ T cells, or bulk PBMC T cells (not recorded which).

CDR3 residues: CASSLEAGQGDEQYF. The rearrangement joins TRBV28 to TRBJ2-7; the TRBD1 assignment by TCRdb is unverifiable without DNA. This CDR3 is 15 amino acids long. Germline loops: CDR1 MDHEN, CDR2 SYDVKM.